These T cell receptor beta chains were read from a single sample in a study of T cell changes during pregnancy in multiple sclerosis. The assay was immunoSEQ multiplex PCR, and TCRdb's table has in-frame clones only and misses some. The repertoire holds over 85,000 clones, less than 95% seen once, with 1.5% to 2% in the top ten. The source was peripheral blood, collected in the first trimester of pregnancy. The receptors come from a female donor in good health, enrolled as a control in a pregnancy study. The CDR3 runs from the conserved cysteine through the conserved F or W. D genes are given only for firm matches.

v_call	d_call	j_call	cdr3_aa	cdr3_nt
TRBV5-8	NA	TRBJ2-3	CASSSSLGADTQYF	TGTGCCAGCAGCTCCAGCCTGGGCGCAGATACGCAGTATTTT
TRBV7-2	TRBD1	TRBJ1-6	CASSRDRGSPLHF	TGTGCCAGCAGCCGGGACAGGGGCTCACCCCTCCACTTT
TRBV29-1	NA	TRBJ1-1	CSSRVDTEAFF	TGCAGCTCCAGGGTGGACACTGAAGCTTTCTTT
TRBV4-3	NA	TRBJ2-3	CASSQDARGRPDTQYF	TGCGCCAGCAGCCAAGACGCCAGGGGTCGGCCAGATACGCAGTATTTT
TRBV1	NA	TRBJ2-7	CTSSQDWDSPHSYEQYF	TGCACCAGCAGCCAAGATTGGGACAGCCCCCACTCCTACGAGCAGTACTTC
TRBV9	NA	TRBJ2-2	CASSVGLRGRTGELFF	TGTGCCAGCAGCGTAGGGTTGCGGGGACGGACCGGGGAGCTGTTTTTT
TRBV18	NA	TRBJ2-2	CASSLQGIGELFF	TGTGCCAGCTCACTTCAGGGGATCGGGGAGCTGTTTTTT
TRBV27	NA	TRBJ1-2	CASRFSGEGYGYTF	TGTGCCAGCAGGTTTTCAGGGGAAGGCTATGGCTACACCTTC
TRBV25-1	TRBD1	TRBJ2-7	CASSGRDRGSYEQYF	TGTGCCAGCAGTGGGAGGGACAGGGGGTCCTACGAGCAGTACTTC
TRBV7-9	NA	TRBJ1-6	CASSLNQGSGDSPLHF	TGTGCCAGCAGCTTAAATCAGGGATCGGGTGATTCACCCCTCCACTTT